This paragraph reports one T cell receptor (beta chain). The data stem from a study of blood T cell repertoires in COVID-19. The overall study: Collection of acute and convalescent COVID-19 samples took place in the United States, Italy and Spain. PBMCs, B-cell-depleted T cells, or T cells provided the cDNA or gDNA that made up the material.

The CDR3 is 17 residues long. CDR1 and CDR2 (germline): SGHDN, FVKESK. V shed 4 bases and J shed 3 bases, with 16 bases lying between them. Study processing details: Using reference gene primer amplification, nucleated cell counts were estimated. The table came from immunoSEQ multiplex PCR; TCRdb's copy has only in-frame clones and leaves some out. D and trimming were read from the DNA, whereas the V and J calls and clone size are those reported in that table. The sample lists around 280,000 clones, under 90% seen once, with around 10% in the top ten. The material sequenced was peripheral blood. The TCR was taken from a woman aged 25 to 39 with COVID-19, enrolled during active disease. The V and J genes are TRBV14 and TRBJ2-6, with a tentative D call TRBD1 (6 bases). This chain's CDR3 is CASSPPGQKFGANVLTF. Written as DNA, the CDR3 is TGTGCCAGCAGCCCTCCGGGACAAAAATTTGGGGCCAACGTCCTGACTTTC. The full variable domain, with the rest looked up from reference TRBV14 and TRBJ2-6, is EAGVTQFPSHSVIEKGQTVTLRCDPISGHDNLYWYRRVMGKEIKFLLHFVKESKQDESGMPNNRFLAERTGGTYSTLKVQPAELEDSGVYFCASSPPGQKFGANVLTFGAGSRLTVL.